These 22 T cell receptor beta chains were all obtained from the same sample, sequenced in a study of blood T cell repertoires in COVID-19. Assay used: immunoSEQ multiplex PCR; TCRdb lists only in-frame clones, some missing. The table has 250,000 to 400,000 clones, about 87% seen once. Sequences were obtained from PBMCs or T cells enriched from blood (not recorded which). Receptors originate from a woman in her 30s who had recovered from COVID-19.

The chain links TRBV27 to TRBJ2-5, with TRBD2 identical over 7 bases. V lost 8 bases to trimming and J lost 5 bases; unmatched junction nucleotides: 14. CDR1 and CDR2 from the germline V gene are MNHEY and SMNVEV (reference sequence). The length of the CDR3 is 15 residues. CDR3 loop: CASGKLGLDSETQYF. The CDR3 coding sequence is TGTGCCAGCGGCAAATTAGGACTAGATTCGGAGACCCAGTACTTC.

J is TRBJ1-4 and V is TRBV7-2, with 7 bases aligning to TRBD1. The CDR3 spans 15 residues. V dropped 1 base and J dropped 6; count of bases not matched to a gene: 5. Germline lookup yields CDR1 SGHTA and CDR2 FQGNSA. As DNA, the CDR3 is TGTGCCAGCAGCTTAGTGAGGGACAGTTATGAAAAACTGTTTTTT. Translation: CASSLVRDSYEKLFF.

The chain combines TRBV5-1 with TRBJ1-1; a possible D gene is TRBD1 (5 bases). The germline V gene encodes CDR1 SGHRS and CDR2 YFSETQ. Trimming removed 7 bases from V and 2 bases from J, with 18 bases in between. CDR3 length equals 15 residues. CDR3 DNA: TGCGCCAGCGGCCAGTCGAAGGACACTAACACTGAAGCTTTCTTT. It translates to CASGQSKDTNTEAFF.

The V gene is TRBV10-3, the J gene TRBJ1-1; perhaps TRBD1 as D (6 bases). V was pared by 0 bases and J by 1 base, with 12 bases between. Germline V gene data show CDR1 as ENHRY and CDR2 as SYGVKD. This CDR3 has 16 amino acids. The CDR3 DNA follows: TGTGCCATCAGTGAGTCTGTGACAGGATGGAACACTGAAGCTTTCTTT. Amino acids: CAISESVTGWNTEAFF.

The chain couples TRBV24-1 to TRBJ2-3, with a possible D match to TRBD2 (6 bases). The CDR3 consists of 13 residues. The germline V gene has CDR1 KGHDR and CDR2 SFDVKD. V was cut by 9 bases and J by 1 base, with 10 bases left in between. The chain's CDR3 is CATRGTGTDTQYF. CDR3 bases: TGTGCCACCCGGGGGACTGGCACAGATACGCAGTATTTT.

This clone has a handful of counts. This rearrangement joins TRBV19 to TRBJ2-7, with a possible D match to TRBD1 (5 bases). Germline V gene lookup returns CDR1 LNHDA and CDR2 SQIVND (reference sequence). V dropped 4 bases and J dropped 2 bases, with 18 bases sitting between them. The length of the CDR3 is 16 residues. CDR3 nucleotide sequence: TGTGCCAGTAGTAAGGCGGTCCGGACATACACCTACGAGCAGTACTTC. This codes for CASSKAVRTYTYEQYF.

The V call is TRBV5-1, the J call TRBJ1-4, with D tentatively TRBD1 (5 bases). This CDR3 region has 15 residues. The germline gives CDR1 SGHRS, CDR2 YFSETQ. The V and J ends lost 0 bases and 7 bases respectively, with 13 bases between them. CDR3 in DNA: TGCGCCAGCAGCTTGGGCGCCCTCGGGGGTGAAAAACTGTTTTTT. Encoded protein: CASSLGALGGEKLFF.

This clone has only one observation. The CDR3 protein is CASSPRAEGRSGNTIYF. The DNA for the CDR3 is TGTGCCAGCTCACCCCGGGCGGAGGGCCGCTCTGGAAACACCATATATTTT. V usage is TRBV18 and J usage is TRBJ1-3; D unresolved. The V end was cut by 3 bases, the J end by 0 bases, with 15 bases between. CDR1 is KGHSH, CDR2 LQKENI, per germline. The CDR3 runs 17 residues. Full variable domain (rest looked up from reference TRBV18 and TRBJ1-3): NAGVMQNPRHLVRRRGQEARLRCSPMKGHSHVYWYRQLPEEGLKFMVYLQKENIIDESGMPKERFSAEFPKEGPSILRIQQVVRGDSAAYFCASSPRAEGRSGNTIYFGEGSWLTVV.

In its sample, this clone was seen a few times. V gene TRBV28 combines with J gene TRBJ2-7; TRBD1 is a possible D gene (6 bases). The CDR3 spans 15 residues. Germline V gene data show CDR1 as MDHEN and CDR2 as SYDVKM. The V gene lost 4 bases and the J gene lost 0 bases, with 13 bases spanning the gap. CDR3 sequence: CASSSTGRISYEQYF. The CDR3 DNA reads TGTGCCAGCAGTTCCACAGGGAGAATCTCCTACGAGCAGTACTTC.

With regard to this clone: A junction boundary mismatches the germline segment, possibly from a read error. The chain links TRBV12-3 or TRBV12-4 to TRBJ2-7, with 10 nucleotides matching TRBD1. The CDR3 has 12 residues. The CDR3 coding sequence is TGTGCCAGCAGAGCCGGGACAGGGGCCCCAGACTTC. Its translation: CASRAGTGAPDF.

This rearrangement joins TRBV19 to TRBJ1-2, with 8 bases lining up with TRBD1. J was trimmed by 4 bases and V by 6 bases; bases with no gene match: 7. Germline CDR1 reads LNHDA; CDR2 reads SQIVND (reference sequence). The CDR3 has 14 residues. Here the CDR3 DNA reads TGTGCCAGTAGCCCAGGGGGCTTCGTCTATGGCTACACCTTC. Translated: CASSPGGFVYGYTF.

V usage is TRBV14 and J usage is TRBJ2-7; 7 bases align to TRBD1. CDR3 length: 16 amino acids. After removal of 2 bases from V and 2 bases from J, the junction contained 9 bases not matched to a gene. Germline V gene data show CDR1 as SGHDN and CDR2 as FVKESK. The CDR3 reads CASSQNPGTATYEQYF. For the CDR3, the DNA is TGTGCCAGCAGCCAAAACCCCGGGACAGCGACCTACGAGCAGTACTTC.

This chain links TRBV5-1 with TRBJ1-2; D might be TRBD1 (5 bases). The CDR3 is made up of 14 amino acids. Per germline, CDR1 SGHRS and CDR2 YFSETQ. With 0 bases removed from V and 3 bases from J, the gap between germline ends came to 9 bases. The CDR3 sequence: CASSLVGRDYGYTF. The CDR3 DNA sequence: TGCGCCAGCAGCTTGGTGGGCAGGGACTATGGCTACACCTTC.

The chain is built from TRBV29-1 and TRBJ1-1; TRBD1 might be the D (5 bases). Per germline, CDR1 SQVTM and CDR2 ANQGSEA. V lost 2 bases and J lost 1, with 14 bases in between. The CDR3 has 15 residues. The CDR3 loop is CSVEISTVKNTEAFF. CDR3 nucleotides: TGCAGCGTTGAAATTTCGACAGTAAAGAACACTGAAGCTTTCTTT.

This chain joins TRBV5-4 and TRBJ2-1; 12 nucleotides align to TRBD1. This CDR3 is built from 19 residues. Trimming cost V 4 bases and J 1 base; bases outside gene matches: 12. Germline CDR1 and CDR2: SGHNT and YYREEE (reference sequence). The CDR3 DNA is TGTGCCAGCAGCGGGGGACAGGGGGCGGGAAGGGTGTCCTACAATGAGCAGTTCTTC. As protein: CASSGGQGAGRVSYNEQFF.

The chain couples TRBV19 to TRBJ2-5, with D perhaps TRBD2 (5 bases). V lost 2 bases and J lost 3, with 7 bases in between. Germline-derived CDR1 and CDR2 are LNHDA and SQIVND (reference sequence). The CDR3 runs 13 residues. Here the CDR3 reads CASSIIGEETQYF. The DNA of the CDR3 is TGTGCCAGTAGTATAATCGGGGAAGAGACCCAGTACTTC. The complete variable domain, with remaining parts taken from reference TRBV19 and TRBJ2-5, reads DGGITQSPKYLFRKEGQNVTLSCEQNLNHDAMYWYRQDPGQGLRLIYYSQIVNDFQKGDIAEGYSVSREKKESFPLTVTSAQKNPTAFYLCASSIIGEETQYFGPGTRLLVL.

CDR3 region: CASTNGRLMNTEAFF. CDR3 DNA: TGTGCCAGCACGAACGGGAGACTCATGAACACTGAAGCTTTCTTT. The chain couples TRBV27 to TRBJ1-1; D remains unclear. The V and J ends lost 7 bases and 0 bases respectively, with 15 bases between them. The CDR3 runs to 15 residues. Germline CDR1 is MNHEY and CDR2 is SMNVEV (reference sequence).

V and J are TRBV11-2 and TRBJ2-7; D is uncertain. Germline V gene lookup returns CDR1 SGHAT and CDR2 FQNNGV. There are 13 residues in the CDR3. V was cut by 1 base and J by 6 bases, with 10 bases left in between. The CDR3 DNA reads as TGTGCCAGCAGCTTAGGCGTGGGCCTCGAGCAGTACTTC. Protein product: CASSLGVGLEQYF.

The CDR3 is CASSLRGTGHTGELFF. The CDR3 DNA follows: TGTGCCAGCAGCTTGCGGGGGACAGGACACACCGGGGAGCTGTTTTTT. V is TRBV5-6 and J is TRBJ2-2, with 8 bases identical to TRBD1. Germline V CDR1 and CDR2: SGHDT, YYEEEE. This CDR3 has 16 residues. V lost 1 base and J lost 3; bases outside the gene matches: 5. Drawing the rest from reference TRBV5-6 and TRBJ2-2, the complete variable domain is DAGVTQSPTHLIKTRGQQVTLRCSPKSGHDTVSWYQQALGQGPQFIFQYYEEEERQRGNFPDRFSGHQFPNYSSELNVNALLLGDSALYLCASSLRGTGHTGELFFGEGSRLTVL.

V and J are TRBV10-3 and TRBJ1-2; D perhaps matches TRBD1 (5 bases). Per germline, CDR1 ENHRY and CDR2 SYGVKD. Trimming removed 3 bases at V and 7 bases at J, with 12 bases between. The CDR3 has 13 amino acids. The CDR3 is CAISEDSPLGYTF. As DNA, the CDR3 is TGTGCCATCAGTGAAGACAGTCCCCTTGGCTACACCTTC.

The V and J genes are TRBV19 and TRBJ2-3; TRBD1 aligns across 10 bases. J was trimmed by 4 bases and V by 3 bases; bases with no gene match: 7. The CDR3 is made up of 16 amino acids. Germline V gives CDR1 LNHDA, CDR2 SQIVND (reference sequence). The chain's CDR3 is CASSILRDRGPDTQYF. DNA for the CDR3: TGTGCCAGTAGTATCCTCCGGGACAGGGGACCAGATACGCAGTATTTT.

The chain links TRBV4-1 to TRBJ2-5; TRBD2 matches at 8 bases. The CDR3 is 15 amino acids. Per the germline V gene, CDR1 is MGHRA and CDR2 is YSYEKL. The J segment lost 5 bases and the V segment lost 4 bases, leaving 9 bases of the junction unmatched. In DNA form, the CDR3 reads TGCGCCAGCAGCCCAATGACGGGGGGGCGGGAGACCCAGTACTTC. It yields the protein CASSPMTGGRETQYF.